The rows below give T cell receptor beta chains drawn from one sample of a study of coeliac disease. Clones were sequenced by immunoSEQ multiplex PCR, and TCRdb holds only the in-frame ones, with some missing. The table lists around 9,000 clones, 67% of them singletons. The sequenced sample was lamina propria lymphocytes from the gut. All receptors come from a woman between 55 and 75 years old with celiac disease. CDR3s include the opening cysteine and the closing phenylalanine or tryptophan. The order of the fields is J gene, V gene, CDR3 protein.

>TRBJ1-1|TRBV9
CASSVRLETEAFF
>TRBJ2-7|TRBV19
CASGWRGGLNEQYF
>TRBJ2-2|TRBV18
CASSPRQGQAGELFF
>TRBJ2-7|TRBV9
CASSESGTGVWEQYF
>TRBJ1-4|TRBV9
CASSSTTATNEKLFF
>TRBJ2-7|TRBV5-1
CASSFGASYEQYF
>TRBJ2-1|TRBV28
CASRSPGGAEDQQGNEQFF
>TRBJ2-5|TRBV6-6
CASSYGGFETQYF
>TRBJ2-1|TRBV4-3
CASSPVGQGNEQFF
>TRBJ1-3|TRBV4-2
CASSQVSGLTGNTIYF
>TRBJ1-2|TRBV5-1
CASSPRGGGQGGYTF
>TRBJ1-5|TRBV6-5
CASSDKTTAQHF
>TRBJ2-2|TRBV6-5
CASSPGAGTGELFF
>TRBJ2-2|TRBV4-1
CASSQDWLAGGPTGELFF
>TRBJ2-1|TRBV5-8
CASSLATGGADYNEQFF
>TRBJ2-7|TRBV7-9
CASSLASGLPYF
>TRBJ2-2|TRBV18
CASSPTGTGDNTGELFF
>TRBJ2-1|TRBV11-2
CASLSGNEQFF
>TRBJ2-1|TRBV9
CASSVREKTYNEQFF
>TRBJ1-2|TRBV5-4
CASSWAQGAGGYTF
>TRBJ2-5|TRBV7-2
CASSPPGGGHQETQYF
>TRBJ1-1|TRBV7-2
CASSLGRDEAFF
>TRBJ1-2|TRBV28
CASRLPREQSNYGYTF
>TRBJ1-4|TRBV29-1
CSAGGFANEKLFF
>TRBJ2-5|TRBV5-1
CASSLVTSGRETQYF
>TRBJ2-1|TRBV29-1
CSALRGGGYNEQFF
>TRBJ2-5|TRBV7-2
CASSPTSGGPQETQYF
>TRBJ2-3|TRBV7-3
CASSSTGGVTDTQYF
>TRBJ1-2|TRBV6-5
CASTQDLNYGYTF
>TRBJ1-3|TRBV5-1
CASSPDAGGNTIYF
>TRBJ1-2|TRBV6-5
CASSPQTGGYGYTF